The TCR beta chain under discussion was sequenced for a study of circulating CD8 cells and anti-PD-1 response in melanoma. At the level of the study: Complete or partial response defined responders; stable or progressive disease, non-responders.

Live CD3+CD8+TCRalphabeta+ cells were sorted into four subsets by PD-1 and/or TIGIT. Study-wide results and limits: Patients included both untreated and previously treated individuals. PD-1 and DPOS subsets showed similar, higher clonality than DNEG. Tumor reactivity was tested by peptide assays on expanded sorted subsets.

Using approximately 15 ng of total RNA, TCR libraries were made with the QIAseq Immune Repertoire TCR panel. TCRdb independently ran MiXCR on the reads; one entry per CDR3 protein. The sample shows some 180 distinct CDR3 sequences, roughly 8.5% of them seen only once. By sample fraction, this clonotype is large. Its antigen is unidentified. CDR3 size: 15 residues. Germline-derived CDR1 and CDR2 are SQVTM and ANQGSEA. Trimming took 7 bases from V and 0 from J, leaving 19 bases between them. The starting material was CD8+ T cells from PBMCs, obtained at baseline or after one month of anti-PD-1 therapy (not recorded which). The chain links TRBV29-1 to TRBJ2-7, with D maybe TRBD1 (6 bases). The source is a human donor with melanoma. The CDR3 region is CSALLGQLFSYEQYF. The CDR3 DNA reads TGCAGCGCCCTGCTCGGACAGCTTTTCTCCTACGAGCAGTACTTC.